This is a list of T cell receptor beta chains from one sample in a study of human T cells and chemical hapten exposure. TCRdb re-called the RACE reads with MiXCR, one entry per CDR3 protein. The sample includes roughly 98,000 distinct CDR3 sequences, under 15% seen only once; the top ten take over 2%. Sequences were derived from whole blood, sampled in connection with sensitization to the hapten diphenylcyclopropenone (DPC). The receptors come from a woman between 40 and 55 years old with alopecia areata. Some clones in this sample may be carry-over from other donors' samples. Both conserved end residues are trimmed from each CDR3.

TRBV7-9	ASSHRDRGGAAYNEQF
TRBV20-1	SAMTSGTGELF
TRBV29-1	SVPHPTGSDTQY
TRBV7-2	ASSLAGTSGSYEQY
TRBV4-2	ASSQELAGVNEQF
TRBV6-2/TRBV6-3	ASSPTAFSNQPQH
TRBV7-3	ASSTSGTNVPGELF
TRBV20-1	SALRQVRNSPLH
TRBV29-1	SVEGEQSNTEAF
TRBV20-1	SARDRPSGSYEQF
TRBV5-4	ASSPRPGPGGGYT
TRBV29-1	SAWTGGPGELF
TRBV7-3	ASSPAPGTSEKRANEQF
TRBV7-9	ASSLTGGDGTEAF
TRBV14	ASSQDPINTGELF
TRBV9	ASSVATGSGTGELF
TRBV7-9	ASSLAGTSGTDTQY
TRBV5-1	ASSLDYEGYEQY
TRBV5-1	ASRTSGSPDTQY
TRBV5-6	ASSLGGPEAF
TRBV7-9	ASSLGQGYEKLF
TRBV12-3/TRBV12-4	ASSTRDGSNQPQH
TRBV7-9	ASSLLDRETGANVLT
TRBV18	ASSRGKQETQY
TRBV7-2	ASSLAGAFQETQY
TRBV2	ASRRTGDFDGYT
TRBV6-2/TRBV6-3	ASSYSRRFTGELF
TRBV9	ASSVTGQETQY
TRBV18	ASSPPGTVSSYEQY
TRBV19	ASSIETSVPYEQY
TRBV3-1	ASSPGGADTQY
TRBV20-1	SAPRTSGNNEQF
TRBV27	PSSFSQITYEQY
TRBV7-9	ASGSTPYNEQF
TRBV6-2/TRBV6-3	ASSLWGGNSPLH
TRBV12-3/TRBV12-4	ASSFPGRQGASYGYT
TRBV7-2	ASSLNGLAGATQY
TRBV5-1	ASSLERGRQY
TRBV7-6	ASSLGAGREGYT
TRBV29-1	SVGKGENYGYT
TRBV18	ASSPPWDTEAF
TRBV4-1	ASSQDPRGAGALETQY
TRBV28	ASKTYRQGKTDTQY
TRBV11-3	ASSSPARGNIQY
TRBV7-6	ASSPRDRPLGTQY
TRBV28	ASSLSFGGRFIREQF
TRBV7-8	ASTLSRQKLSSGNTIY
TRBV5-1	ASSSTTGSGSGETQY
TRBV27	ARTAGSTEAF
TRBV28	ASSLGAAGSTEAF
TRBV12-3/TRBV12-4	ASSQTGQGTEAF
TRBV7-9	ASSLSLTLNEQF
TRBV7-2	ASSLGPDRSIGNTIY
TRBV3-2	ASSQVPTSGPEEGYEQY
TRBV2	ASKGGTGYNEQF